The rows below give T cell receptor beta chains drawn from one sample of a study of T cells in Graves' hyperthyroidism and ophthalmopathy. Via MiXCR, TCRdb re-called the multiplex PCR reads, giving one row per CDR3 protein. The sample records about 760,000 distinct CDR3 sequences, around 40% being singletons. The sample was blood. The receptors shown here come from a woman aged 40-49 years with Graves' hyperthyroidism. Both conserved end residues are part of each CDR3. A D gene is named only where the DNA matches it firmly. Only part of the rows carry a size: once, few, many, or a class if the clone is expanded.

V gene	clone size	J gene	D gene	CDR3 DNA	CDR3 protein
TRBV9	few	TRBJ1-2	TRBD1	TGTGCCAGCAGAGGACAGGGGGATGGCTATGGCTACACCTTC	CASRGQGDGYGYTF
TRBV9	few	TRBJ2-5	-	TGTGCCAGCAGCTCCAGCCGATTACAGCGATGGGAGACCCAGTACTTC	CASSSSRLQRWETQYF
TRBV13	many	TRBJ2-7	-	TGTGCCAGCAGCCCCGCGGGCCGAGACGAGCAGTACTTC	CASSPAGRDEQYF
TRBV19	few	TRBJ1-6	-	TGTGCCAGTAGTATAATGCGGCAGGGGAATTCACCCCTCCACTTT	CASSIMRQGNSPLHF
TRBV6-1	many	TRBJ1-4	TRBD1	TGTGCCAGCAGTGTGGGGGACAGGGGACAAGGATATGAAAAACTGTTTTTT	CASSVGDRGQGYEKLFF
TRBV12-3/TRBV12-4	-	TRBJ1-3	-	TGTGCCAGCAGGTCCCCCCCCTCTGGAAACACCATATATTTT	CASRSPPSGNTIYF
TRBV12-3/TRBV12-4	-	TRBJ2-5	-	TGTGCCAGCGGTTTACTTTACCGCGAGACCCAGTACTTC	CASGLLYRETQYF
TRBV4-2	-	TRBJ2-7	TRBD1	TGTGCCAGCAGCCGAGCCGGGACAGGGAACGAGCAGTACTTC	CASSRAGTGNEQYF
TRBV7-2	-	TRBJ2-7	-	TGTGCCAGCAGTCCGCAGGGTATCGGAAACTCCTACGAGCAGTACTTC	CASSPQGIGNSYEQYF
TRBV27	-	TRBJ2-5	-	TGTGCCAGCAGTTTGCGGGGGCAGGCAGAGACCCAGTACTTC	CASSLRGQAETQYF
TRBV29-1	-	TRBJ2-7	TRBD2	TGCAGCGTAGGAGCGGGAGGCTCCTACAATGAGCAGTACTTC	CSVGAGGSYNEQYF
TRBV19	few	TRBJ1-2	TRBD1	TGTGCCAGTAGTACGGGACAGACTGGCTACACCTTC	CASSTGQTGYTF
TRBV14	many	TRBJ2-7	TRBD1	TGTGCCAGCAGCCAAGGACAGGGGATATACGAGCAGTACTTC	CASSQGQGIYEQYF
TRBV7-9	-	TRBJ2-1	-	TGTGCCAGCAGCTTCCCCCGAGGCGAGCAGTTCTTC	CASSFPRGEQFF
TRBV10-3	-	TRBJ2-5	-	TGTGCCATCAGGCCCGCGGGCGGCCCCCAAGAGACCCAGTACTTC	CAIRPAGGPQETQYF
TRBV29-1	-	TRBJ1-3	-	TGCAGCGGGGCTAGAGGAAACACCATATATTTT	CSGARGNTIYF
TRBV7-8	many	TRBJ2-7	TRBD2	TGTGCCAGCAGCGGGGGGGGGAGCTACGAGCAGTACTTC	CASSGGGSYEQYF
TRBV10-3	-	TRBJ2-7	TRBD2	TGTGCCATCAGTGGAGCTAGCGGGAGCTCCTACGAGCAGTACTTC	CAISGASGSSYEQYF
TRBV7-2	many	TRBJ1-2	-	TGTGCCAGCAGCTTAAATAATCAGAACTATGGCTACACCTTC	CASSLNNQNYGYTF
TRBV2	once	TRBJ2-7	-	TGTGCCAGCAGTGAAGTTGTCGCGGGACACCACCGGGACGAGCAGTACTTC	CASSEVVAGHHRDEQYF
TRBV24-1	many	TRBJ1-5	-	TGTGCCACCAGTGGCGGGACACTCAATCAGCCCCAGCATTTT	CATSGGTLNQPQHF
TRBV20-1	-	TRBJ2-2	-	TGCAGTGCGGCGGAAAGGGTCCACGGGGAGCTGTTTTTT	CSAAERVHGELFF
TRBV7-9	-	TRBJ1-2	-	TGTGCCAGCAGCCCCTCAGGGGTAAGGGGCTACACCTTC	CASSPSGVRGYTF
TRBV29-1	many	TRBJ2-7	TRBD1	TGCAGCGTCCTATCCCGGACAGGGTCCTACGAGCAGTACTTC	CSVLSRTGSYEQYF
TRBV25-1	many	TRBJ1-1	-	TGTGCCAGCAGTGAATACGCAGTCCCTGAAGCTTTCTTT	CASSEYAVPEAFF
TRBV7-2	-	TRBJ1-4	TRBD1	TGTGCCAGCAGCGGCAGGGGGAGTAGTGAAAAACTGTTTTTT	CASSGRGSSEKLFF
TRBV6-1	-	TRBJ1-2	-	TGTGCCAGCAGTGAAGCCTGGGGGGAATATGGCTACACCTTC	CASSEAWGEYGYTF
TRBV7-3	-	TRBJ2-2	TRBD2	TGTGCCAGCAGCCCCCTGGGGGGGGATTTAGCCGGGGAGCTGTTTTTT	CASSPLGGDLAGELFF
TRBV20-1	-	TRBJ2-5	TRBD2	TGCAGTGCTAGACCACTCCTAGCGGGGAAAGAGACCCAGTACTTC	CSARPLLAGKETQYF
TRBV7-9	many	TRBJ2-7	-	TGTGCCAGCAGCTTATCGGCGATCAGCTCCTACGAGCAGTACTTC	CASSLSAISSYEQYF
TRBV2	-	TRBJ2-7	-	TGTGCCAGCAGCATAGACAGGACCTCCTACGAGCAGTACTTC	CASSIDRTSYEQYF
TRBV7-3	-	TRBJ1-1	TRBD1	TGTGCCAGCAGTACGGGACAGGGCTACATGAACACTGAAGCTTTCTTT	CASSTGQGYMNTEAFF
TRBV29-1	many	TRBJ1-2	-	TGCAGCGTTGATCGGCCGGGAAGCTTCTATGGCTACACCTTC	CSVDRPGSFYGYTF
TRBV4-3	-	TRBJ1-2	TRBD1	TGCGCCAGCAGCCAAAAAATCCGGGACAGGGGGGTAACTGGTGGCTACACCTTC	CASSQKIRDRGVTGGYTF
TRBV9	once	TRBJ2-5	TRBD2	TGTGCCAGCACGACTAGCGGTGCATACCAAGAGACCCAGTACTTC	CASTTSGAYQETQYF
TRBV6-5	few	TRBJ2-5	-	TGTGCCAGCAGTTCACTCAGGACGGATCAAGAGACCCAGTACTTC	CASSSLRTDQETQYF
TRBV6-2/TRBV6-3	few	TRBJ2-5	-	TGTGCCAGCAGTGTCCCTTGGGAGACCCAGTACTTC	CASSVPWETQYF
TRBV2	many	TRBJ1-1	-	TGTGCCAGCAGTGAACAGGGACCCATGAACACTGAAGCTTTCTTT	CASSEQGPMNTEAFF
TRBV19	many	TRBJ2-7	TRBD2	TGTGCCAGTAGTGCCCGCGGGGGGGCCTACGAGCAGTACTTC	CASSARGGAYEQYF
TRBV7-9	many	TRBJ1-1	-	TGTGCCAGCAGCGGCTCCCAGACGATGGACACTGAAGCTTTCTTT	CASSGSQTMDTEAFF
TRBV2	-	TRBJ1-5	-	TGTGCCAGCCAAGTGGCAGGGGATCAGCCCCAGCATTTT	CASQVAGDQPQHF
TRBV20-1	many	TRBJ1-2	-	TGCAGCGCCACACTCAGCGTTGGCTACACCTTC	CSATLSVGYTF
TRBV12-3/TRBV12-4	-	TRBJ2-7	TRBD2	TGTGCCAGCAGCCCCGGACTAGCGGGGGGCCGGGAGAAGGTCTACGAGCAGTACTTC	CASSPGLAGGREKVYEQYF
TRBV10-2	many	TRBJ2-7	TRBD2	TGCGCCAGCAGTGACCCGGGACTAGCGGGAAAGGGCTACGAGCAGTACTTC	CASSDPGLAGKGYEQYF
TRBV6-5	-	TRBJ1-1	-	TGTGCCAGCAGTTCAAAGAGGAGGGCGAGCACTGAAGCTTTCTTT	CASSSKRRASTEAFF